The source of this TCR beta chain is a study of molecular identifiers for immune sequencing clone quantification. Whole-study findings and limits: Clonotypes surpassing 20 RNA copies contained over 99% of effector molecules, versus under 1% in naive cells. Spiked Jurkat TCR RNA from one cell was reportedly detectable among fewer than 1.2 million naive cells.

This clonotype was seen a few times. Its antigen is unknown. Construction of naive CD8 libraries employed about 19,000 to 1,000,000 sorted cells together with 10%, 30% or 50% RNA. Naive CD8 T cells were picked out by sorting for CD8+CD4-CCR7+CD45RA+. MiXCR, run by TCRdb on the PCR reads, gives a single entry per CDR3 protein. The table has about 100,000 distinct CDR3 sequences, 30% to 45% seen once; the top ten hold 9% to 10%. V was shortened by 6 bases and J by 0 bases, with 12 bases between the two germline ends. The CDR3 is 15 amino acids. Germline loops: CDR1 MNHEY, CDR2 SMNVEV (reference sequence).

This chain uses TRBV27 with TRBJ1-5; D remains ambiguous. This sequence originates from a human donor in good health. Some libraries in this study had Jurkat cell RNA spiked in. Sample: naive CD8+ T cells from blood, with Jurkat cell RNA spiked in. Sample subset: FACS-sorted CD8+CD4-CCR7+CD45RA+ naive T cells. The CDR3 region has the DNA TGTGCCAGCAGGTCCACAGAATATAGCAATCAGCCCCAGCATTTT. Protein: CASRSTEYSNQPQHF.